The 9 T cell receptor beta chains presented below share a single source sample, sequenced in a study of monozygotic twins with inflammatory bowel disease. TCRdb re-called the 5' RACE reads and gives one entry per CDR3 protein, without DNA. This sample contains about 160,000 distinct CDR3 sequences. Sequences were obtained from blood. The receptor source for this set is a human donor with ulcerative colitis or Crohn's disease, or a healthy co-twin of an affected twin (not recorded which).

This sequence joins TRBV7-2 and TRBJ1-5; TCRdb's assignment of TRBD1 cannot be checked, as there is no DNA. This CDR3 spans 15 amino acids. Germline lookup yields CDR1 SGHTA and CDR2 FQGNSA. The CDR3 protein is CASSLTGGFGEPQHF.

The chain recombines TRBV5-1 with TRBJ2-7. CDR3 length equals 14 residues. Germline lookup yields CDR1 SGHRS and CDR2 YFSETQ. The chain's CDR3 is CASRDDESSYEQYF.

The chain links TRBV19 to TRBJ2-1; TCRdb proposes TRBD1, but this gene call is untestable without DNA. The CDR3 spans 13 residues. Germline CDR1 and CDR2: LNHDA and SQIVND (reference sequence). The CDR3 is CATRQGVYNEQFF.

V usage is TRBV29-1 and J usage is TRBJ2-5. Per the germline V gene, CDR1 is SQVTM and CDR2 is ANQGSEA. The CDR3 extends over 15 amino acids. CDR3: CSVIRPFSGQETQYF.

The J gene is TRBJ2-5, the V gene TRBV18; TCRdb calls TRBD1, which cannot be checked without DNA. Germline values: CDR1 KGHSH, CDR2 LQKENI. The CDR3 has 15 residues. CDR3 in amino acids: CASSPSMDSPETQYF.

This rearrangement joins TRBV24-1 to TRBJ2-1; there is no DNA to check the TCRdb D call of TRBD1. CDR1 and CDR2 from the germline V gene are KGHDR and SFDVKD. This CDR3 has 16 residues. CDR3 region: CATSDPGGSSYNEQFF.

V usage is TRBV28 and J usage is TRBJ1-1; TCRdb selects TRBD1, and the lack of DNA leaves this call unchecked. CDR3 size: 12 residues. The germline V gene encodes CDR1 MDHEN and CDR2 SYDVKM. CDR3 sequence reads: CASSTGGSEAFF. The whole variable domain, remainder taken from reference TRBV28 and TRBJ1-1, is DVKVTQSSRYLVKRTGEKVFLECVQDMDHENMFWYRQDPGLGLRLIYFSYDVKMKEKGDIPEGYSVSREKKERFSLILESASTNQTSMYLCASSTGGSEAFFGQGTRLTVV.

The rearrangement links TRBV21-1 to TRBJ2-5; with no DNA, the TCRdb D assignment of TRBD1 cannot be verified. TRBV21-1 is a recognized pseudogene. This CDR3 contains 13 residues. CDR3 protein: CASIQRGRETQYF.

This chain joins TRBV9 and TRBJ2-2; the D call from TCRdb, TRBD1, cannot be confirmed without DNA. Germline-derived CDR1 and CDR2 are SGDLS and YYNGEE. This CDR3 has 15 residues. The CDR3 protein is CASSVAGTDTGELFF.